A selection of T cell receptor beta chains follows, all from one sample in a study of T cells in Graves' hyperthyroidism and ophthalmopathy. One entry per CDR3 protein results from TCRdb running MiXCR on the multiplex PCR reads. This table has around 610,000 distinct CDR3 sequences, around 15% appearing once. The specimen was blood. The receptors stem from a woman in her thirties or forties with Graves' ophthalmopathy. The CDR3 runs from the conserved cysteine through the conserved F or W. Fields, in order: CDR3 DNA, CDR3 protein, D gene, clone size, V gene, J gene. D genes are given only for firm matches. Only part of the rows carry a size: once, few, many, or a class if the clone is expanded.

TGTGCCAGCAGCTTAGCGTTTCGGGACTCTTCCTACGAGCAGTACTTC	CASSLAFRDSSYEQYF	NA	few	TRBV13	TRBJ2-7
TGTGCCAGCAGTTACTCCTACGTAGGGGGATACGAGCAGTACTTC	CASSYSYVGGYEQYF	NA	NA	TRBV6-5	TRBJ2-7
TGCGCCAGCAGCTTGCCCGAGTTGGAGACCCAGTACTTC	CASSLPELETQYF	NA	NA	TRBV5-1	TRBJ2-5
TGTGCCAGCACTAAATTAGAGGGGAACCAAGAGACCCAGTACTTC	CASTKLEGNQETQYF	NA	many	TRBV28	TRBJ2-5
TGTGCCACCAGCAGAGATTACGGGGTCGGGGGCAATCAGCCCCAGCATTTT	CATSRDYGVGGNQPQHF	NA	NA	TRBV15	TRBJ1-5
TGTGCCAGCAGCTTTCACTCGACGTACGAGCAGTACTTC	CASSFHSTYEQYF	NA	many	TRBV11-2	TRBJ2-7
TGTGCCAGCAGTCTCGACAGGGCTGCTCAGTACTTC	CASSLDRAAQYF	TRBD1	many	TRBV12-3/TRBV12-4	TRBJ2-5
TGTGCCAGTAGCCCACGAGGGTCTTCGAACACCGGGGAGCTGTTTTTT	CASSPRGSSNTGELFF	NA	many	TRBV19	TRBJ2-2
TGTGCCAGCACCCTACAGGGGGACACTGAAGCTTTCTTT	CASTLQGDTEAFF	TRBD1	many	TRBV6-2/TRBV6-3	TRBJ1-1
TGTGCCAGCAGTTACCGGGGCCAAATCACTGAAGCTTTCTTT	CASSYRGQITEAFF	NA	NA	TRBV2	TRBJ1-1
TGTGCCAGCAACGGGAGGGGGAAAACCCAGTACTTC	CASNGRGKTQYF	TRBD2	many	TRBV28	TRBJ2-5
TGTGCCAGCAAAGCAGCCAGCTATGGCTACACCTTC	CASKAASYGYTF	NA	few	TRBV9	TRBJ1-2
TGTGCCTCTTCGCGGGGGGACTATGGCTACACCTTC	CASSRGDYGYTF	NA	many	TRBV5-1	TRBJ1-2
TGCAGTGCCACCCAGGACCGGACAGGGAGAGACTACACCTTC	CSATQDRTGRDYTF	TRBD1	many	TRBV20-1	TRBJ1-2
TGTGCCAGCAGTTCGCACAGGGGGGCTGAAGCTTTCTTT	CASSSHRGAEAFF	TRBD1	NA	TRBV6-2/TRBV6-3	TRBJ1-1
TGTGCCAGCAGTTTACCCCCCGGGACCGTCACTCTAAATCAGCCCCAGCATTTT	CASSLPPGTVTLNQPQHF	NA	NA	TRBV28	TRBJ1-5
TGCAGCGTTGACTCCGCAGGGGTGAATCCAGATACGCAGTATTTT	CSVDSAGVNPDTQYF	NA	few	TRBV29-1	TRBJ2-3
TGCACCAGCAGCCCGCGACAGGGCACCTACAATGAGCAGTTCTTC	CTSSPRQGTYNEQFF	TRBD1	NA	TRBV5-1	TRBJ2-1
TGTGCCAGCACTCCAGGCGGGACAGGCTATTTCTACGAGCAGTACTTC	CASTPGGTGYFYEQYF	TRBD1	many	TRBV6-1	TRBJ2-7
TGTGCCAGCAGCTACGGGGACTGGGTGGAGCAGTACTTC	CASSYGDWVEQYF	NA	many	TRBV11-2	TRBJ2-7
TGTGCCAGCAGTGAAGGGCAACCCGGACACGGAACCAAAAACATTCAGTACTTC	CASSEGQPGHGTKNIQYF	NA	many	TRBV6-1	TRBJ2-4
TGCGCCAGCAGCTTGACACATACGAACGAGCAGTACTTC	CASSLTHTNEQYF	NA	many	TRBV5-1	TRBJ2-7
TGTGCCAGCAGTTTTGGGACAGGAAGAGTCGGGGAGCTGTTTTTT	CASSFGTGRVGELFF	TRBD1	many	TRBV12-3/TRBV12-4	TRBJ2-2
TGTGCCATACACCCCGGGGAGCTGTTTTTT	CAIHPGELFF	NA	many	TRBV7-9	TRBJ2-2
TGTGCCAGCACCCCGTCGACGGGAAATCAAGAGACCCAGTACTTC	CASTPSTGNQETQYF	NA	many	TRBV2	TRBJ2-5
TGTGCCACCAGCAGAGAGAGAACCTACGAGCAGTACTTC	CATSRERTYEQYF	NA	many	TRBV15	TRBJ2-7
TGTGCCAGCAGCACCGACAGGGGTGCCACTGAAGCTTTCTTT	CASSTDRGATEAFF	TRBD1	few	TRBV7-3	TRBJ1-1
TGTGCCAGCAGTGACCCCTCATTGAACACTGAAGCTTTCTTT	CASSDPSLNTEAFF	NA	many	TRBV6-2/TRBV6-3	TRBJ1-1
TGCAGTGCTCAGACCCTTCTAGCGGGAGGGTGGAACATTCAGTACTTC	CSAQTLLAGGWNIQYF	TRBD2	many	TRBV20-1	TRBJ2-4
TGTGCCAGCAGCTCGGACAGTTCCGGTGAGACCCAGTACTTC	CASSSDSSGETQYF	NA	NA	TRBV7-9	TRBJ2-5
TGTGCCAGCAGTGAGACTCAGGGGAATCAGCCCCAGCATTTT	CASSETQGNQPQHF	NA	many	TRBV6-1	TRBJ1-5
TGTGCCAGCGGAGTCCAAGAGACCCAGTACTTC	CASGVQETQYF	NA	many	TRBV2	TRBJ2-5
TGTGCCAGCAGCCAAGACAGAGGCCCAGAGACCCAGTACTTC	CASSQDRGPETQYF	NA	many	TRBV3-1	TRBJ2-5
TGTGCCAGCAGCTTAGCAACGACAGGGGGAACGCCCCAGCATTTT	CASSLATTGGTPQHF	TRBD1	many	TRBV7-2	TRBJ1-5
TGTGCCATCAGTCCGGACCTGCGCCAGCCCCAGCATTTT	CAISPDLRQPQHF	NA	many	TRBV10-3	TRBJ1-5
TGTGCCAGCAGCTACGGGTCTGTGAACACTGAAGCTTTCTTT	CASSYGSVNTEAFF	NA	many	TRBV11-3	TRBJ1-1
TGTGCCAGCAGCTTAGAGGGGCAAGACAACTCCTACACCGGGGAGCTGTTTTTT	CASSLEGQDNSYTGELFF	NA	few	TRBV11-2	TRBJ2-2
TGTGCCAGCAGACCAAGCGGGAGAACACTGGAGACCCAGTACTTC	CASRPSGRTLETQYF	TRBD2	many	TRBV28	TRBJ2-5
TGTGCCAGCAGTTTAGGGGGACGCAAGGGGTTTGAGGAGACCCAGTACTTC	CASSLGGRKGFEETQYF	NA	many	TRBV12-3/TRBV12-4	TRBJ2-5
TGTGCCAGCAGTATGGGACAGATGGGCAATCAGCCCCAGCATTTT	CASSMGQMGNQPQHF	TRBD1	NA	TRBV12-3/TRBV12-4	TRBJ1-5
TGTGCCAGCCAAAGCGGGGGCTCCTACGAGCAGTACTTC	CASQSGGSYEQYF	TRBD2	NA	TRBV6-2/TRBV6-3	TRBJ2-7
TGCAGTGCTTTCGGACAGCACTCTGGAAACACCATATATTTT	CSAFGQHSGNTIYF	NA	many	TRBV20-1	TRBJ1-3
TGTGCCAGCAGTCCGGGGGGGGCTGGGGCCAACGTCCTGACTTTC	CASSPGGAGANVLTF	TRBD2	many	TRBV12-3/TRBV12-4	TRBJ2-6
TGTGCCAGCAGTTTTGGTCAGGCGGGTGGAAAGCAGTACTTC	CASSFGQAGGKQYF	NA	many	TRBV27	TRBJ2-7
TGTGCCAGCAGTAAAGGGACAGGGGGATCTAAAAACATTCAGTACTTC	CASSKGTGGSKNIQYF	TRBD1	many	TRBV5-5	TRBJ2-4
TGTGCCAGTACCGAGGCGACAGAGAACACTGAAGCTTTCTTT	CASTEATENTEAFF	NA	NA	TRBV19	TRBJ1-1
TGTGCCAGCAGTGACGGGCCCTTCAATCAGCCCCAGCATTTT	CASSDGPFNQPQHF	NA	NA	TRBV6-2/TRBV6-3	TRBJ1-5
TGTGCCAGCGCTGCTACAGGGACCGGGGAGCTGTTTTTT	CASAATGTGELFF	NA	NA	TRBV6-1	TRBJ2-2